Shown below are 12 T cell receptor beta chains from a single sample sequenced in a study of cytomegalovirus exposure and HLA in healthy donors. The repertoire was sequenced with immunoSEQ multiplex PCR; TCRdb's copy has only in-frame clones and lacks some. The sample carries about 360,000 clones, around 86% recorded once. The sequencing input was PBMCs. These receptors were collected from a woman between 18 and 30 years old in good health and CMV-seronegative.

This clone was seen just once. This CDR3 is CASRPTGVTEAFF. CDR3 in DNA: TGTGCCAGCAGACCGACAGGAGTCACTGAAGCTTTCTTT. The chain has TRBV11-2 and TRBJ1-1, with D tentatively TRBD1 (6 bases). Germline CDR1 and CDR2: SGHAT and FQNNGV. V was clipped by 6 bases and J by 4 bases, with 12 bases between them. The CDR3 covers 13 residues.

The V and J genes are TRBV29-1 and TRBJ2-3; TRBD1 matches at 7 bases. There are 13 residues in the CDR3. The germline gives CDR1 SQVTM, CDR2 ANQGSEA. The junction had 3 bases not matched to a gene; V was cut back by 4 bases and J by 2 bases. In nucleotides, the CDR3 is TGCAGCGTTGCAGGGGGAAACACAGATACGCAGTATTTT. It yields the protein CSVAGGNTDTQYF.

The CDR3 nucleotides read TGTGCCAGCAGCTCGATCACACTAGCGGGAGTAGAGAATGAGCAGTTCTTC. Amino acid sequence: CASSSITLAGVENEQFF. The genes are TRBV7-2 and TRBJ2-1; 11 positions agree with TRBD2. V dropped 4 bases and J dropped 7; count of bases not matched to a gene: 12. Germline CDR1 reads SGHTA; CDR2 reads FQGNSA. CDR3 length equals 17 residues.

This rearrangement joins TRBV9 to TRBJ2-5, with D possibly TRBD2 on 5 matching bases. Germline CDR1 reads SGDLS; CDR2 reads YYNGEE. The CDR3 covers 14 residues. The V and J ends lost 6 bases and 1 base respectively, with 13 bases between them. CDR3 in DNA: TGTGCCAGCACCCCTCGGAGCGGCCAAGAGACCCAGTACTTC. Translation: CASTPRSGQETQYF.

The genes are TRBV27 and TRBJ2-3; 11 positions match TRBD2. Germline lookup yields CDR1 MNHEY and CDR2 SMNVEV (reference sequence). The CDR3 is made up of 16 amino acids. Germline trimming cut 5 bases from V and 3 bases from J; bases unmatched to any gene: 7. Here the CDR3 reads CASSPVAGGLTDTQYF. The DNA for the CDR3 is TGTGCCAGCAGTCCCGTAGCGGGAGGGCTGACAGATACGCAGTATTTT.

The chain links TRBV9 to TRBJ2-1; 11 bases map to TRBD2. The V and J ends lost 4 bases and 7 bases, in that order; junction bases with no gene match: 7. The CDR3 contains 15 residues. CDR1 is SGDLS and CDR2 is YYNGEE in the germline V gene. The CDR3 here is CASSPTGTSGNEQFF. The CDR3 bases are TGTGCCAGCAGCCCCACCGGGACTAGCGGAAATGAGCAGTTCTTC.

The chain carries TRBV5-4 and TRBJ2-7; 7 positions agree with TRBD2. The CDR3 loop spans 14 amino acids. The germline V gene encodes CDR1 SGHNT and CDR2 YYREEE (reference sequence). V shed 3 bases, J shed 6 bases, and the junction held 9 bases outside the gene matches. The CDR3 reads CASSSLGLSLEQYF. The CDR3 DNA sequence: TGTGCCAGCAGCTCGCTGGGACTATCTCTCGAGCAGTACTTC. The variable domain in full, with the rest retrieved from reference TRBV5-4 and TRBJ2-7, is ETGVTQSPTHLIKTRGQQVTLRCSSQSGHNTVSWYQQALGQGPQFIFQYYREEENGRGNFPPRFSGLQFPNYSSELNVNALELDDSALYLCASSSLGLSLEQYFGPGTRLTVT.

The chain combines TRBV2 with TRBJ1-5; 7 bases match TRBD1. Germline V gene lookup returns CDR1 SNHLY and CDR2 FYNNEI. The CDR3 is 13 residues long. The V gene end was trimmed by 4 bases and the J gene end by 7 bases; junction bases not matched to a gene: 4. The CDR3 DNA sequence: TGTGCCAGCAGTGTAAGACAGGGCCAGCCCCAGCATTTT. This gives the protein CASSVRQGQPQHF.

The chain combines TRBV10-3 with TRBJ2-7; the match to TRBD2 covers 9 bases. The CDR3 runs to 16 residues. CDR1 is ENHRY, CDR2 SYGVKD, per germline. Germline trimming cut 6 bases from V and 4 bases from J; bases unmatched to any gene: 13. The CDR3 here is CAIRGLAREGNYEQYF. The DNA of the CDR3 is TGTGCCATCAGGGGTTTAGCGCGGGAGGGCAATTACGAGCAGTACTTC.

The chain recombines TRBV28 with TRBJ2-1; perhaps TRBD1 as D (6 bases). Germline CDR1 MDHEN, CDR2 SYDVKM. The CDR3 sequence is 16 residues long. V was clipped by 4 bases and J by 0 bases, with 13 bases between them. The CDR3: CASSSLGQSSYNEQFF. The CDR3 DNA sequence: TGTGCCAGCAGTTCCTTAGGACAGAGCTCCTACAATGAGCAGTTCTTC.

V and J are TRBV5-1 and TRBJ2-5; 11 bases map to TRBD2. The CDR3 covers 18 residues. CDR1 is SGHRS and CDR2 is YFSETQ in the germline V gene. The junction had 13 bases not matched to a gene; V was cut back by 0 bases and J by 6 bases. The CDR3 region has the DNA TGCGCCAGCAGCTTGGCCAGTGGGGCTAGCGGGAGGATCCAGACCCAGTACTTC. Translating gives CASSLASGASGRIQTQYF. The full variable domain, its missing parts supplied by reference TRBV5-1 and TRBJ2-5, is KAGVTQTPRYLIKTRGQQVTLSCSPISGHRSVSWYQQTPGQGLQFLFEYFSETQRNKGNFPGRFSGRQFSNSRSEMNVSTLELGDSALYLCASSLASGASGRIQTQYFGPGTRLLVL.

This clone was recorded a few times. This chain uses TRBV4-1 with TRBJ2-7; TRBD1 might be the D (6 bases). The germline V gene has CDR1 MGHRA and CDR2 YSYEKL. The CDR3 sequence is 14 residues long. V was shortened by 3 bases and J by 3 bases, with 12 bases between the two germline ends. CDR3 sequence (DNA): TGCGCCAGCAGCCAGACTGGACAGCACTACGAGCAGTACTTC. Translated: CASSQTGQHYEQYF.